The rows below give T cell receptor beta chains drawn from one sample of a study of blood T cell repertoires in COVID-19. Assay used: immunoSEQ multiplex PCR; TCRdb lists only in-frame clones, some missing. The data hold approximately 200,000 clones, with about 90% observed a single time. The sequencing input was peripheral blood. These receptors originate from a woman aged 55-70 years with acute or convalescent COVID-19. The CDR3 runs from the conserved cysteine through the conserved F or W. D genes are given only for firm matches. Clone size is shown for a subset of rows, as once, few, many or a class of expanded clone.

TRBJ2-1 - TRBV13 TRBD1 TGTGCCAGCAGCCCCGGGACAGGTGATTACAATGAGCAGTTCTTC CASSPGTGDYNEQFF
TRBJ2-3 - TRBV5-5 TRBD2 TGTGCCAGCAGCTTGCCATTTCGGACTAGCGGGGGCACAGATACGCAGTATTTT CASSLPFRTSGGTDTQYF
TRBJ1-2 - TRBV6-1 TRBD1 TGTGCCAGCAGTGAAGTAATTAACAGGGGGAATAACTATGGCTACACCTTC CASSEVINRGNNYGYTF
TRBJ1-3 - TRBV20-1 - TGCAGTGCTAGTTCCGGGGGGAATGGAAACACCATATATTTT CSASSGGNGNTIYF
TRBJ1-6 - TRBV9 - TGTGCCAGCAGCGTCGCCCAGGGGAATTCACCCCTCCACTTT CASSVAQGNSPLHF
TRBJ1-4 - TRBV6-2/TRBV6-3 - TGTGCCAGCAGTTACGGGAGTTTGGGAGAAAAACTGTTTTTT CASSYGSLGEKLFF
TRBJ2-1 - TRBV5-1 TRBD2 TGCGCCAGCAGCTTTCCCTCTACTAGCGGGGGGTCCTACAATGAGCAGTTCTTC CASSFPSTSGGSYNEQFF
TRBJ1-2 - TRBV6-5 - TGTGCCAGCACCAACGGGGTTGGCTACACCTTC CASTNGVGYTF
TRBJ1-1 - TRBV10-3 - TGTGCCATCAGGCGGGACCCGGAGTCTGAAGCTTTCTTT CAIRRDPESEAFF
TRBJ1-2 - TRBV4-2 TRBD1 TGTGCCAGCAGCCAAGATTTAGGGGGCCCGTATGGCTACACCTTC CASSQDLGGPYGYTF
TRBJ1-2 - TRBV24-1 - TGTGCCACCAGTGAAGGGCAGGGCCACTATGGCTACACCTTC CATSEGQGHYGYTF
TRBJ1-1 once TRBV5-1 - TGCGCCAGCAGCTTGGAGACTGGGAACACTGAAGCTTTCTTT CASSLETGNTEAFF